Given below is one T cell receptor beta chain in context. Assay used: immunoSEQ multiplex PCR; TCRdb lists only in-frame clones, some missing. The table lists fewer than 90,000 clones, just under 80% of them singletons. The V and J ends lost 2 bases and 6 bases, in that order; junction bases with no gene match: 1. Germline loops: CDR1 LGHNA, CDR2 YSLEER. The CDR3 is made up of 15 amino acids. Single viable CD3+CD4+CD8-CD45RO+ cells were sorted as the memory CD4+ T cells. Positive selection with CD4 microbeads enriched total CD4+ T cells. This entry belongs to a study of memory CD4+ T cells and cytomegalovirus serostatus. The overall study: This sample comes from healthy Belgian adults, under 10 CMV seropositive, approximately 22 seronegative.

The chain joins TRBV4-3 to TRBJ2-2; 12 nucleotides match TRBD2. Sequenced material: memory CD4+ T cells from blood. The TCR sequence derives from an adult in good health and CMV-seropositive. CDR3 sequence reads: CASSQLAGGAGELFF. CDR3 in DNA: TGCGCCAGCAGCCAACTAGCGGGAGGGGCCGGGGAGCTGTTTTTT.